This T cell receptor beta chain was found in a study of memory CD4+ T cells and cytomegalovirus serostatus. TCRdb keeps only in-frame clones here, not all; method: immunoSEQ multiplex PCR. In the table there are 50,000 or so clones, under 80% of which are singletons. This CDR3 spans 17 amino acids. Trimming removed 3 bases from V and 3 bases from J, with 18 bases in between. Germline assignment: CDR1 SNHLY and CDR2 FYNNEI. Single viable CD3+CD4+CD8-CD45RO+ cells were sorted as the memory CD4+ T cells. As regards this clone: Its antigen is unknown.

Study results and limitations: Median bootstrapped AUC for CMV status was just over 0.94 originally, around 0.91 US-trained.

V gene TRBV2 combines with J gene TRBJ1-5; D is ambiguous. This receptor was identified in an adult in good health and CMV-seronegative. The source material was memory CD4+ T cells from blood. The CDR3 protein is CASSDLGVFTHNQPQHF. CDR3 nucleotide sequence: TGTGCCAGCAGTGACCTGGGAGTCTTTACTCACAATCAGCCCCAGCATTTT.